The rows below give T cell receptor beta chains drawn from one sample of a study of beta chain features in type 1 diabetes. Measured with immunoSEQ multiplex PCR; TCRdb has only the in-frame clones, and not every one. The profile shows 160,000 or so clones, roughly 60% of them singletons. Sequencing was performed on naive CD4+ T cells from blood. These receptor sequences come from a man aged 25-45 years with type 1 diabetes. The CDR3 runs from the conserved cysteine through the conserved F or W. D genes are given only for firm matches.

V gene,J gene,D gene,CDR3 protein
TRBV10-3,TRBJ2-1,TRBD2,CAISEGNSGANEQFF
TRBV4-3,TRBJ2-1,TRBD1,CASSQPRDRGGYEQFF
TRBV5-4,TRBJ1-1,.,CASSLDDQRKNTEAFF
TRBV10-3,TRBJ2-1,TRBD2,CAISERLAEDNEQFF
TRBV30,TRBJ1-1,.,CAWSVREEAEAFF
TRBV7-9,TRBJ1-2,.,CASSLAAQGYTF
TRBV11-2,TRBJ2-7,TRBD1,CASRSFLAVGQASYEQYF
TRBV9,TRBJ2-3,.,CASSVDRWNTQYF
TRBV14,TRBJ2-5,TRBD2,CASSQGSLAGTQYF
TRBV7-9,TRBJ2-3,.,CASSLASRTATQYF
TRBV29-1,TRBJ1-2,.,CSVVQSTNYGYTF
TRBV15,TRBJ1-6,TRBD1,CATSVTGDHSPLHF
TRBV10-3,TRBJ2-3,.,CAISEGLRDTQYF
TRBV5-4,TRBJ1-4,.,CASSFNAATNEKLFF
TRBV4-1,TRBJ2-7,.,CASSQDAAYEQYF
TRBV18,TRBJ2-1,TRBD2,CASSPEAGLEEVSYNEQFF
TRBV29-1,TRBJ2-1,TRBD2,CSVPLGSGGSNEQFF
TRBV29-1,TRBJ2-7,.,CSVARGSGEQYF
TRBV9,TRBJ2-3,TRBD2,CASSVGSGASTDTQYF
TRBV30,TRBJ2-3,.,CAWSSLQSGGTDTQYF
TRBV5-1,TRBJ2-6,.,CASSLVLAHRANVLTF
TRBV7-9,TRBJ1-6,.,CASSLRGSDNSPLHF
TRBV29-1,TRBJ2-6,.,CSVRGSGANVLTF
TRBV29-1,TRBJ1-5,TRBD1,CSVAGTGVSNQPQHF
TRBV28,TRBJ2-6,TRBD1,CATQTGEPGANVLTF